Each of the 25 T cell receptor beta chains below was sequenced from the same sample in a study of Tregs in tolerant kidney transplant recipients. Sequencing was performed with immunoSEQ multiplex PCR; in TCRdb, only in-frame clones are kept and a portion is missing. The data hold some 70,000 clones, with approximately 88% observed a single time. The sample consisted of CD4+ T cells from blood, taken before the transplant. The receptors were gathered from a human donor who received a combined kidney and bone marrow transplant.

This chain connects TRBV11-2 to TRBJ1-3, with TRBD1 matching 8 bases. Germline CDR1 is SGHAT and CDR2 is FQNNGV. The CDR3 is made up of 16 amino acids. V trimming: 1 base; J trimming: 3 bases; junction bases outside the gene matches: 5. CDR3 sequence (DNA): TGTGCCAGCAGCTTAGGGCAGGGGGCCGGTGGAAACACCATATATTTT. Protein sequence: CASSLGQGAGGNTIYF. The entire variable domain, with the rest obtained from reference TRBV11-2 and TRBJ1-3, is as follows: EAGVAQSPRYKIIEKRQSVAFWCNPISGHATLYWYQQILGQGPKLLIQFQNNGVVDDSQLPKDRFSAERLKGVDSTLKIQPAKLEDSAVYLCASSLGQGAGGNTIYFGEGSWLTVV.

The chain has TRBV4-1 and TRBJ2-1; 10 nucleotides agree with TRBD2. The V segment lost 4 bases and the J segment 11 bases; nucleotides outside the gene matches: 5. Germline V gene data show CDR1 as MGHRA and CDR2 as YSYEKL. The CDR3 length is 13 residues. The CDR3, as DNA: TGCGCCAGCAGCCCTAGCGGGAGCTCAAAGCAGTTCTTC. This codes for CASSPSGSSKQFF.

The rearrangement uses TRBV19 and TRBJ2-7; maybe TRBD2 (5 bases). This CDR3 has 14 residues. Looked up from germline, CDR1 is LNHDA and CDR2 is SQIVND (reference sequence). The germline V and J ends were trimmed by 5 bases and 6 bases, with 17 bases remaining between them. Here the CDR3 DNA reads TGTGCCAGTAGTTTTAGGGTCGGGATTGGCGAGCAGTACTTC. Its protein is CASSFRVGIGEQYF.

V usage is TRBV5-1 and J usage is TRBJ2-1; TRBD1 agrees at 10 bases. The CDR3 contains 15 residues. V gave up 6 bases and J gave up 7 bases; unmatched junction bases: 10. Per the germline V gene, CDR1 is SGHRS and CDR2 is YFSETQ. The CDR3 coding sequence is TGCGCCAGCAAGGAGGGCGGGACAGGGGTGAATGAGCAGTTCTTC. Translated: CASKEGGTGVNEQFF.

The chain links TRBV11-2 to TRBJ2-2, with 7 nucleotides matching TRBD1. The CDR3 runs to 14 residues. CDR1 SGHAT and CDR2 FQNNGV come from the germline V gene. The trim removed 7 bases at V and 2 bases at J, leaving 4 bases unmatched. In DNA, the CDR3 is TGTGCCAGCACAGGGGGATTAAACACCGGGGAGCTGTTTTTT. It encodes CASTGGLNTGELFF.

This chain uses TRBV7-2 with TRBJ1-1; maybe TRBD1 (5 bases). This CDR3 is built from 15 residues. V shed 5 bases and J shed 4 bases, with 17 bases lying between them. Per the germline V gene, CDR1 is SGHTA and CDR2 is FQGNSA. The chain's CDR3 is CASSRDAVQGTEAFF. The CDR3 bases are TGTGCCAGCAGCCGTGACGCCGTGCAGGGCACTGAAGCTTTCTTT.

The chain carries TRBV4-1 and TRBJ2-2; TRBD2 matches 14 bases. This CDR3 comprises 18 residues. Germline V gene lookup returns CDR1 MGHRA and CDR2 YSYEKL. J was trimmed by 6 bases and V by 0 bases; bases with no gene match: 6. The CDR3 DNA reads as TGCGCCAGCAGCCAAGATGGGGGACTAGCGGGAGTGGCCGGGGAGCTGTTTTTT. Translation gives CASSQDGGLAGVAGELFF.

A single count supports this clone. The V and J genes are TRBV6-1 and TRBJ2-7; 8 positions match TRBD2. CDR1 is MNHNS and CDR2 is SASEGT in the germline V gene. Trimming took 2 bases from V and 3 from J; bases not matched to a gene: 18. The CDR3 has 19 amino acids. The CDR3, as DNA: TGTGCCAGCAGTGAACGTTATCCGGGACTAGTGTCTACGATCTACGAGCAGTACTTC. Translated, it gives CASSERYPGLVSTIYEQYF.

The rearrangement uses TRBV28 and TRBJ2-4, with 11 bases that match TRBD2. Germline CDR1 and CDR2: MDHEN and SYDVKM. This CDR3 comprises 14 residues. Germline trimming cut 4 bases from V and 13 bases from J; bases unmatched to any gene: 9. CDR3 DNA sequence: TGTGCCAGCAGTTCGTCGGGACTAGCGGTAGTCCAGTACTTC. This encodes CASSSSGLAVVQYF. Supplemented by reference TRBV28 and TRBJ2-4, the full variable domain reads DVKVTQSSRYLVKRTGEKVFLECVQDMDHENMFWYRQDPGLGLRLIYFSYDVKMKEKGDIPEGYSVSREKKERFSLILESASTNQTSMYLCASSSSGLAVVQYFGAGTRLSVL.

The rearrangement links TRBV7-2 to TRBJ2-2, with D maybe TRBD1 (6 bases). V lost 3 bases and J lost 5, with 13 bases in between. Germline-derived CDR1 and CDR2 are SGHTA and FQGNSA. This CDR3 contains 15 residues. The CDR3 DNA sequence: TGTGCCAGCAGCTTCCGGGACACCTCTACCGGGGAGCTGTTTTTT. This sequence encodes CASSFRDTSTGELFF.

This rearrangement joins TRBV27 to TRBJ2-1, with 7 bases that match TRBD1. Trimming removed 9 bases from V and 9 bases from J; junction bases left unmatched: 20. CDR1 MNHEY and CDR2 SMNVEV come from the germline V gene (reference sequence). CDR3 length equals 16 residues. The CDR3 sequence is CASTDRMRAYTGEQFF. In nucleotides, the CDR3 is TGTGCCAGTACGGACAGGATGAGGGCTTACACGGGTGAGCAGTTCTTC.

This clone was observed a single time. The V call is TRBV5-1, the J call TRBJ2-1, with D perhaps TRBD2 (5 bases). The CDR3 has 16 residues. V lost 0 bases and J 4 bases, leaving 14 bases between the germline ends. Germline V lookup: CDR1 SGHRS, CDR2 YFSETQ. The chain's CDR3 is CASSLAPGGTYNEQFF. DNA for the CDR3: TGCGCCAGCAGCTTGGCACCTGGAGGCACTTACAATGAGCAGTTCTTC. Variable domain in full (rest from reference TRBV5-1 and TRBJ2-1): KAGVTQTPRYLIKTRGQQVTLSCSPISGHRSVSWYQQTPGQGLQFLFEYFSETQRNKGNFPGRFSGRQFSNSRSEMNVSTLELGDSALYLCASSLAPGGTYNEQFFGPGTRLTVL.

The chain carries TRBV14 and TRBJ2-1; D remains ambiguous. The germline V gene has CDR1 SGHDN and CDR2 FVKESK. The CDR3 covers 16 residues. V was clipped by 0 bases and J by 0 bases, with 9 bases between them. The CDR3 DNA sequence: TGTGCCAGCAGCCAAGAAACTCATGGCTCCTACAATGAGCAGTTCTTC. Translated, it gives CASSQETHGSYNEQFF. Supplemented by reference TRBV14 and TRBJ2-1, the full variable domain reads EAGVTQFPSHSVIEKGQTVTLRCDPISGHDNLYWYRRVMGKEIKFLLHFVKESKQDESGMPNNRFLAERTGGTYSTLKVQPAELEDSGVYFCASSQETHGSYNEQFFGPGTRLTVL.

The chain couples TRBV5-1 to TRBJ2-1, with 8 bases fitting TRBD1. The V gene's germline CDR1 is SGHRS and CDR2 YFSETQ. Germline trimming cut 3 bases from V and 5 bases from J; bases unmatched to any gene: 4. This CDR3 has 14 amino acids. The CDR3 reads CASSSQGADNEQFF. Written as DNA, the CDR3 is TGCGCCAGCAGCTCTCAGGGGGCCGACAATGAGCAGTTCTTC.

The chain carries TRBV6-1 and TRBJ2-5; 7 bases align to TRBD2. The length of the CDR3 is 14 residues. Trimming at V came to 5 bases and at J to 4 bases, leaving 7 bases not matched to a gene. Per the germline V gene, CDR1 is MNHNS and CDR2 is SASEGT. The CDR3 bases are TGTGCCAGCAGTCGGGAGGCCGTGATAGAGACCCAGTACTTC. This encodes CASSREAVIETQYF.

This rearrangement joins TRBV29-1 to TRBJ1-1, with D possibly TRBD1 on 5 matching bases. The CDR3 covers 14 residues. Trimming pared 1 base from V and 1 base from J, leaving 10 bases between. Germline V CDR1 and CDR2: SQVTM, ANQGSEA. CDR3 amino acids: CSVEARTGNTEAFF. The CDR3 region has the DNA TGCAGCGTTGAAGCTAGAACAGGGAACACTGAAGCTTTCTTT.

The J gene is TRBJ1-1, the V gene TRBV7-8, with TRBD1 as a possible D gene (5 bases). The CDR3 covers 12 residues. Germline CDR1 reads SGHVS; CDR2 reads FQNEAQ. V lost 5 bases to trimming and J lost 11 bases, with 15 bases between them. The CDR3, as DNA: TGTGCCAGCAGCCCCCGCCAGGGTATGGCTTTCTTT. This translates into CASSPRQGMAFF.

The chain recombines TRBV6-6 with TRBJ1-3; TRBD1 is a possible D gene (5 bases). CDR3 length: 15 residues. Germline CDR1 is MNHNY and CDR2 is SVGAGI (reference sequence). Between the trimmed V and J ends, which lost 5 bases and 0 bases, there was a span of 11 bases. CDR3 loop: CASSAQVSSGNTIYF. The CDR3 nucleotides are TGTGCCAGCAGTGCACAGGTCTCCTCTGGAAACACCATATATTTT.

The V and J genes are TRBV5-1 and TRBJ2-3; 10 nucleotides agree with TRBD1. The CDR3 spans 15 residues. With 4 bases clipped from V and 2 bases from J, the junction kept 4 bases outside the gene matches. Germline CDR1 SGHRS, CDR2 YFSETQ. The CDR3 region is CASSGTGAATDTQYF. The CDR3 DNA reads TGCGCCAGCAGCGGGACAGGGGCCGCCACAGATACGCAGTATTTT. Using reference TRBV5-1 and TRBJ2-3 for the parts outside the CDR3, the full variable domain is KAGVTQTPRYLIKTRGQQVTLSCSPISGHRSVSWYQQTPGQGLQFLFEYFSETQRNKGNFPGRFSGRQFSNSRSEMNVSTLELGDSALYLCASSGTGAATDTQYFGPGTRLTVL.

The J gene is TRBJ1-5, the V gene TRBV18; 7 bases are a match to TRBD1. V gave up 5 bases and J gave up 3 bases; unmatched junction bases: 4. This CDR3 has 14 residues. The germline V gene has CDR1 KGHSH and CDR2 LQKENI. The CDR3 coding sequence is TGTGCCAGCTCAGCACAGGGGAACAATCAGCCCCAGCATTTT. Encoded protein: CASSAQGNNQPQHF.

This clone was seen a few times. The chain recombines TRBV7-3 with TRBJ2-7, with 10 bases lining up with TRBD1. Germline CDR1 is SGHTA and CDR2 is FQGTGA. The ends lost 1 base at V and 4 bases at J; junction bases unmatched: 7. The CDR3 runs 16 residues. The DNA for the CDR3 is TGTGCCAGCAGCTTAATGACAGGGGGCGTGGGGTACGAGCAGTACTTC. Translating gives CASSLMTGGVGYEQYF. The full variable domain, completed using reference TRBV7-3 and TRBJ2-7, is GAGVSQTPSNKVTEKGKYVELRCDPISGHTALYWYRQSLGQGPEFLIYFQGTGAADDSGLPNDRFFAVRPEGSVSTLKIQRTERGDSAVYLCASSLMTGGVGYEQYFGPGTRLTVT.

V usage is TRBV28 and J usage is TRBJ2-5, with no clear D. V shed 5 bases and J shed 5 bases, with 12 bases lying between them. Germline V CDR1 and CDR2: MDHEN, SYDVKM. The CDR3 has 13 amino acids. CDR3: CASSTSPRETQYF. The CDR3, as DNA: TGTGCCAGCAGTACAAGCCCGAGGGAGACCCAGTACTTC. The whole variable domain, remainder taken from reference TRBV28 and TRBJ2-5, is DVKVTQSSRYLVKRTGEKVFLECVQDMDHENMFWYRQDPGLGLRLIYFSYDVKMKEKGDIPEGYSVSREKKERFSLILESASTNQTSMYLCASSTSPRETQYFGPGTRLLVL.

The chain is built from TRBV7-9 and TRBJ1-5; D gene uncertain. CDR1 SEHNR and CDR2 FQNEAQ come from the germline V gene (reference sequence). V shed 1 base and J shed 0 bases, with 4 bases lying between them. This CDR3 spans 14 amino acids. The CDR3 loop is CASSLGLSNQPQHF. The CDR3 DNA reads as TGTGCCAGCAGCTTAGGACTTAGCAATCAGCCCCAGCATTTT.

This chain links TRBV5-1 with TRBJ2-1, with 11 bases matching TRBD2. The CDR3 sequence is 15 residues long. The trim removed 4 bases at V and 3 bases at J, leaving 3 bases unmatched. The germline gives CDR1 SGHRS, CDR2 YFSETQ. This CDR3 reads CASSATSGSYNEQFF. CDR3 in DNA: TGCGCCAGCAGCGCTACTAGCGGGAGCTACAATGAGCAGTTCTTC.

This chain uses TRBV7-2 with TRBJ2-7; a weak D match, TRBD1 (7 bases). The germline CDR1 and CDR2 sequences are SGHTA and FQGNSA. The ends were cut back, 5 bases at V and 0 bases at J, with 14 bases in the middle. The CDR3 length is 15 residues. The CDR3 DNA reads TGTGCCAGCAGCGGGGGGACAGCACTCTCCTACGAGCAGTACTTC. Its translation: CASSGGTALSYEQYF. The entire variable domain, with the rest obtained from reference TRBV7-2 and TRBJ2-7, is as follows: GAGVSQSPSNKVTEKGKDVELRCDPISGHTALYWYRQSLGQGLEFLIYFQGNSAPDKSGLPSDRFSAERTGGSVSTLTIQRTQQEDSAVYLCASSGGTALSYEQYFGPGTRLTVT.